The 6 T cell receptor beta chains presented below share a single source sample, sequenced in a study of chemoradiotherapy in HPV16-positive cancers. Clones were read by immunoSEQ multiplex PCR, and TCRdb kept only the in-frame ones, dropping some. The data hold 15,000 to 20,000 clones, with under 85% observed a single time. Sampling took place from a patient who underwent chemoradiotherapy. The receptors here all came from a human donor with HPV-associated anogenital cancer.

The chain employs TRBV6-5 and TRBJ1-2; unclear D gene. Trimming shortened V by 6 bases and J by 5 bases, and 13 bases separated the two germline ends. The germline CDR1 and CDR2 sequences are MNHEY and SVGAGI. The CDR3 sequence is 13 residues long. The CDR3 nucleotides read TGTGCCAGCAGGGACCCCTCATGGTATGGCTACACCTTC. This codes for CASRDPSWYGYTF.

The V call is TRBV18, the J call TRBJ1-6, with D perhaps matching TRBD1 (5 bases). The germline V and J ends were trimmed by 6 bases and 6 bases, with 12 bases remaining between them. CDR1 and CDR2 from the germline V gene are KGHSH and LQKENI. The CDR3 sequence is 14 residues long. Written as DNA, the CDR3 is TGTGCCAGCTCGCACGACAGACTTAATTCACCCCTCCACTTT. Amino acid sequence: CASSHDRLNSPLHF. Based on the CDR3 plus reference TRBV18 and TRBJ1-6, the full variable domain is NAGVMQNPRHLVRRRGQEARLRCSPMKGHSHVYWYRQLPEEGLKFMVYLQKENIIDESGMPKERFSAEFPKEGPSILRIQQVVRGDSAAYFCASSHDRLNSPLHFGNGTRLTVT.

The chain combines TRBV4-3 with TRBJ1-6; TRBD1 might be the D (5 bases). Germline values: CDR1 LGHNA, CDR2 YSLEER. This CDR3 is built from 12 residues. V lost 5 bases and J 13 bases, leaving 12 bases between the germline ends. The CDR3: CASSFQGGPLHF. The CDR3 DNA is TGCGCCAGCAGCTTTCAGGGTGGGCCCCTCCACTTT.

This clone came up a few times. The J gene is TRBJ1-1, the V gene TRBV7-3; weak D call: TRBD1 (5 bases). Trimming shortened V by 1 base and J by 3 bases, and 6 bases separated the two germline ends. Germline CDR1 is SGHTA and CDR2 is FQGTGA. This CDR3 has 13 amino acids. CDR3 loop: CASSLRGDTEAFF. CDR3 nucleotide sequence: TGTGCCAGCAGCTTAAGGGGGGACACTGAAGCTTTCTTT.

This chain connects TRBV14 to TRBJ1-4; D uncertain. V lost 1 base to trimming and J lost 1 base, with 13 bases between them. This CDR3 is 17 amino acids long. Germline V gives CDR1 SGHDN, CDR2 FVKESK. This chain's CDR3 is CASSQGVSWGTNEKLFF. As DNA, the CDR3 is TGTGCCAGCAGCCAAGGGGTCTCCTGGGGAACTAATGAAAAACTGTTTTTT.

V usage is TRBV19 and J usage is TRBJ1-4; TRBD1 is a possible D gene (5 bases). The CDR3 loop spans 12 amino acids. Germline V CDR1 and CDR2: LNHDA, SQIVND (reference sequence). Trimming cost V 8 bases and J 6 bases, with 10 bases left between them. CDR3 in amino acids: CASSGLHEKLFF. DNA for the CDR3: TGTGCCAGTTCGGGGCTCCATGAAAAACTGTTTTTT.